Below, 12 T cell receptor beta chains from the same sample are listed, as sequenced in a study of T cells in Graves' hyperthyroidism and ophthalmopathy. TCR beta CDR3 region amplification was performed from RNA transcripts. The HTBI primer set drove a first-round RT-PCR of the TCR CDR3. Each CDR3 protein gets one entry after TCRdb re-called the multiplex PCR reads with MiXCR. The sample has a few hundred thousand distinct CDR3 sequences; around 14% are singletons. The material sequenced was blood. The receptors were gathered from a woman aged 25-40 years with Graves' hyperthyroidism.

This clonotype has a count of ten or more. The chain uses TRBV12-5 and TRBJ2-3, with D tentatively TRBD1 (5 bases). The CDR3 covers 15 residues. Germline-derived CDR1 and CDR2 are LGHNT and FRNRAP. V was pared by 1 base and J by 2 bases, with 10 bases between. In nucleotides, the CDR3 is TGTGCTAGTGGTTTGGACGACAGTCCCACAGATACGCAGTATTTT. Translating it yields CASGLDDSPTDTQYF.

This clonotype was counted only a few times. J is TRBJ2-1 and V is TRBV14; 7 bases agree with TRBD2. Germline assignment: CDR1 SGHDN and CDR2 FVKESK. Losses at the gene ends were 4 bases for V and 5 bases for J; bases not matched to a gene: 11. The CDR3 runs 16 residues. CDR3 loop: CASSPPGGRANNEQFF. The CDR3 region has the DNA TGTGCCAGCAGCCCGCCGGGGGGTAGGGCGAACAATGAGCAGTTCTTC.

In its sample, this clonotype was seen many times. The chain uses TRBV6-5 and TRBJ2-6; TRBD1 agrees at 9 bases. The CDR3 runs to 19 residues. Germline V gene data show CDR1 as MNHEY and CDR2 as SVGAGI. V lost 2 bases, J lost 0 bases, and 8 bases stayed unmatched. The CDR3 protein is CASSYQLGQGSSGANVLTF. The DNA for the CDR3 is TGTGCCAGCAGTTACCAACTGGGACAGGGCAGCTCTGGGGCCAACGTCCTGACTTTC.

Comments on this clonotype: The junction differs from germline at one of its ends, possibly a read error. The rearrangement joins TRBV5-1 to TRBJ2-7; no definite D call. The CDR3 covers 12 residues. In germline, CDR1 is SGHRS, CDR2 YFSETQ. This chain's CDR3 is CASSLVVSEQYF. In DNA form, the CDR3 reads TGTGCCAGCAGCTTGGTAGTATCCGAGCAGTACTTC.

The chain recombines TRBV20-1 with TRBJ1-5; 9 bases match TRBD1. The germline CDR1 and CDR2 sequences are DFQATT and SNEGSKA (reference sequence). V was clipped by 6 bases and J by 0 bases; unmatched bases: 3. This CDR3 region has 14 residues. The DNA for the CDR3 is TGCAGTGCCCACAGGGGGCTTAGCAATCAGCCCCAGCATTTT. It yields the protein CSAHRGLSNQPQHF.

The chain is built from TRBV11-1 and TRBJ2-7, with D perhaps given as TRBD1 or TRBD2 (9 bases each). From germline, CDR1 is SGHAT and CDR2 FQDESV (reference sequence). V gave up 5 bases and J gave up 2 bases, with 19 bases separating them. The CDR3 sequence is 16 residues long. The DNA of the CDR3 is TGTGCCAGCAGCCCACAGGGGGCGGGAGGGCCCTACGAGCAGTACTTC. Translating gives CASSPQGAGGPYEQYF.

The chain carries TRBV5-1 and TRBJ2-2; TRBD2 is a possible D gene (5 bases). Per germline, CDR1 SGHRS and CDR2 YFSETQ. The CDR3 length is 15 residues. Deletions cut 3 bases from V and 8 bases from J, with 17 bases between. This chain's CDR3 is CASSYTRAQEGELFF. The CDR3 DNA reads as TGCGCCAGCAGCTATACTAGGGCACAAGAAGGGGAGCTGTTTTTT.

The table lists this clonotype with many counts. The V gene is TRBV7-2, the J gene TRBJ2-2; 7 bases are a match to TRBD1. Germline lookup yields CDR1 SGHTA and CDR2 FQGNSA. The CDR3 totals 15 residues. V dropped 3 bases and J dropped 0; count of bases not matched to a gene: 1. CDR3 in amino acids: CASSLDRTNTGELFF. CDR3 sequence (DNA): TGTGCCAGCAGCTTGGACAGGACGAACACCGGGGAGCTGTTTTTT.

V is TRBV20-1 and J is TRBJ2-3, with D unresolved. The CDR3 consists of 14 residues. The V gene lost 6 bases and the J gene lost 2 bases, with 15 bases spanning the gap. Germline CDR1 reads DFQATT; CDR2 reads SNEGSKA (reference sequence). The CDR3 bases are TGCAGTGCCGCAGCCCCGGCCCCCACAGATACGCAGTATTTT. Protein sequence: CSAAAPAPTDTQYF.

At least ten counts were recorded for this clonotype. The rearrangement links TRBV20-1 to TRBJ1-5; D might be TRBD1 (6 bases). This CDR3 comprises 13 residues. V dropped 6 bases and J dropped 3 bases, with 12 bases sitting between them. Germline lookup yields CDR1 DFQATT and CDR2 SNEGSKA (reference sequence). CDR3 sequence reads: CSAQGGPNQPQHF. CDR3 nucleotide sequence: TGCAGTGCCCAAGGGGGACCCAATCAGCCCCAGCATTTT.

This clonotype came up many times. The V gene is TRBV20-1, the J gene TRBJ2-1; no clear D gene. Per germline, CDR1 DFQATT and CDR2 SNEGSKA (reference sequence). Trimming shortened V by 2 bases and J by 9 bases, and 14 bases separated the two germline ends. The CDR3 is made up of 13 amino acids. The CDR3 DNA reads as TGCAGTGCTAGAAGGTCCGTCGCCGGTGAGCAGTTCTTC. Its translation: CSARRSVAGEQFF.

This clonotype was observed many times. The J gene is TRBJ2-7, the V gene TRBV2; a possible D gene is TRBD1 (6 bases). The CDR3 runs 14 residues. Looked up from germline, CDR1 is SNHLY and CDR2 is FYNNEI. The V gene lost 10 bases and the J gene lost 0 bases, with 16 bases spanning the gap. The CDR3, as DNA: TGTGCCATCCGCCCCGCAGGGGCCTCCTACGAGCAGTACTTC. This translates into CAIRPAGASYEQYF.